This TCR beta chain was captured in a study of control samples from healthy donors and cancer patients. The CDR3 has 16 residues. Germline-derived CDR1 and CDR2 are MNHNS and SASEGT. The V end was cut by 3 bases, the J end by 6 bases, with 18 bases between. This table comes from immunoSEQ multiplex PCR, and its TCRdb copy is limited to in-frame clones, with some not included. The sample has about 94,000 clones; less than 95% are singletons. This chain links TRBV6-1 with TRBJ1-5, with D tentatively TRBD1 (6 bases). The sequence was obtained from a woman aged 18-30 years in good health. The sample taken for sequencing was blood. CDR3 bases: TGTGCCAGCAGTGAGCGATGGGGGGGGGCAGGTCAGCCCCAGCATTTT. It specifies CASSERWGGAGQPQHF.